Detailed here is one TCR beta chain. This sample is part of a study of blood T cell repertoires in COVID-19. Study-wide background: Collection of acute and convalescent COVID-19 samples took place in the United States, Italy and Spain. Sources were T cells, B-cell-depleted T cells, or PBMCs; the material itself was cDNA or gDNA.

V gave up 4 bases and J gave up 0 bases, with 4 bases separating them. The CDR3 has 13 amino acids. Germline-derived CDR1 and CDR2 are SGHTA and FQGNSA. Produced via immunoSEQ multiplex PCR; TCRdb's table is partial and in-frame only. Altogether 86,000 or so clones are present, approximately 78% being singletons, with the ten largest covering roughly 1.2%. Input material: peripheral blood. This chain links TRBV7-2 with TRBJ2-4; D remains ambiguous. The receptor's source is a woman aged 80 or older with acute or convalescent COVID-19. The DNA for the CDR3 is TGTGCCAGCAGCTCACTAGCCAAAAACATTCAGTACTTC. It is translated as CASSSLAKNIQYF.